The 22 T cell receptor beta chains below come from one sample, sequenced in a study of T cells after yellow fever vaccination. TCRdb passed the 5' RACE reads through MiXCR, listing each CDR3 protein once. Of some 320,000 distinct CDR3 sequences in the sample, 8% to 10% are singletons; the top ten hold more than 15%. The input for sequencing was PBMCs, taken on the day of the first yellow fever vaccination. Receptor source: a man younger than 35 who received the YFV17D yellow fever vaccine.

The table lists this clonotype with a few counts. J is TRBJ1-1 and V is TRBV3-1; tentative D call: TRBD1 (5 bases). Germline CDR1 and CDR2: LGHDT and YNNKEL (reference sequence). Trimming left V 1 base short and J 1 base short, with 10 bases between. The CDR3 sequence is 15 residues long. CDR3 in DNA: TGTGCCAGCAGCCAAGGAAGACAGCCGAACACTGAAGCTTTCTTT. This codes for CASSQGRQPNTEAFF.

This clonotype was seen many times. The gene calls are TRBV10-3 and TRBJ2-7; a weak D match, TRBD1 (6 bases). Germline loops: CDR1 ENHRY, CDR2 SYGVKD. This CDR3 has 12 residues. The V end lost 6 bases, the J end lost 3 bases, and 9 bases lay between the germline ends. In nucleotides, the CDR3 is TGTGCCATCAGCCCGACAGGCTACGAGCAGTACGTC. This translates into CAISPTGYEQYV.

This clonotype has just a few counts. The chain recombines TRBV5-4 with TRBJ2-3, with TRBD2 identical over 8 bases. The CDR3 extends over 12 amino acids. The ends lost 7 bases at V and 4 bases at J; junction bases unmatched: 2. CDR1 SGHNT and CDR2 YYREEE come from the germline V gene (reference sequence). The CDR3 DNA reads TGTGCCAGCCGGGGGGGCGCAGATACGCAGTATTTT. It yields the protein CASRGGADTQYF.

This clonotype was observed at least ten times. The CDR3 nucleotides read TGTGCCAGCAGTAGCCATTCCGAGCAGTACGTC. Its translation: CASSSHSEQYV. This rearrangement joins TRBV2 to TRBJ2-7; D remains ambiguous. V was trimmed by 5 bases and J by 6 bases, leaving 8 bases between them. CDR1 and CDR2 (germline): SNHLY, FYNNEI. The length of the CDR3 is 11 residues.

The chain recombines TRBV30 with TRBJ2-2, with D unresolved. Trimming stripped 2 bases from V and 2 bases from J, with 12 bases between. The CDR3 has 15 amino acids. Germline CDR1 is GTSNPN and CDR2 is SVGIG (reference sequence). The CDR3 loop reads CAWSRLGLNTGELFF. DNA of the CDR3: TGTGCCTGGAGTCGACTCGGCCTAAACACCGGGGAGCTGTTTTTT.

Notes on this clonotype: At one end the junction does not follow the germline gene, possibly because of a read error. The V call is TRBV27, the J call TRBJ1-5, with a tentative D call TRBD1 (6 bases). This CDR3 has 14 amino acids. Germline assignment: CDR1 MNHEY and CDR2 SMNVEV (reference sequence). The CDR3 bases are TGTGCCAGCAGTCAGCAGGGGCACAATCAGCCCCAGCTTTTT. Translating gives CASSQQGHNQPQLF.

There are many counts of this clonotype. The chain recombines TRBV7-2 with TRBJ2-7; D is undetermined. The CDR3 is 15 residues long. Between the trimmed V and J ends, which lost 1 base and 0 bases, there was a span of 10 bases. Germline CDR1 is SGHTA and CDR2 is FQGNSA. The CDR3 DNA is TGTGCCAGCAGCTTAGTAGGTTCGAACTCCTACGAGCAGTACTTC. Amino acid sequence: CASSLVGSNSYEQYF. Filled out from reference TRBV7-2 and TRBJ2-7, the complete variable domain reads GAGVSQSPSNKVTEKGKDVELRCDPISGHTALYWYRQSLGQGLEFLIYFQGNSAPDKSGLPSDRFSAERTGGSVSTLTIQRTQQEDSAVYLCASSLVGSNSYEQYFGPGTRLTVT.

This clonotype has just a few counts. V usage is TRBV20-1 and J usage is TRBJ1-6; 7 bases align to TRBD1. With 5 bases clipped from V and 7 bases from J, the junction kept 11 bases outside the gene matches. CDR3 length equals 15 residues. Germline assignment: CDR1 DFQATT and CDR2 SNEGSKA (reference sequence). The CDR3 sequence is CSAQGVGEANSPLHF. Here the CDR3 DNA reads TGCAGTGCTCAGGGGGTCGGGGAGGCGAATTCACCCCTCCACTTT.

This clonotype came up a few times. This chain joins TRBV7-6 and TRBJ2-6, with unresolved D. CDR1 and CDR2 (germline): SGHVS, FNYEAQ. The CDR3 covers 17 residues. The V end was cut by 2 bases, the J end by 0 bases, with 11 bases between. This CDR3 reads CASSLPGPHSGANVLTF. The DNA of the CDR3 is TGTGCCAGCAGCTTACCGGGCCCCCACTCTGGGGCCAACGTCCTGACTTTC.

Points on this clonotype: A much more abundant neighbour one base away suggests this may be a read error. This rearrangement joins TRBV6-5 to TRBJ2-1, with D unresolved. CDR1 and CDR2 (germline): MNHEY, SVGAGI. CDR3 length equals 16 residues. The CDR3 DNA follows: TGTGCCAGCAGTTACTCATCCGAGAGCTCCTACAGTGAGCAGTTCTTC. This encodes CASSYSSESSYSEQFF.

The rearrangement joins TRBV4-3 to TRBJ1-5; D is undetermined. Germline V gives CDR1 LGHNA, CDR2 YSLEER. This CDR3 has 15 residues. The V end was cut by 0 bases, the J end by 6 bases, with 12 bases between. CDR3 bases: TGCGCCAGCAGCCAAGATTGGGGTTTGGGTCAGCCCCAGCATTTT. Protein product: CASSQDWGLGQPQHF.

This clonotype was counted between two and nine times. The chain recombines TRBV6-2 or TRBV6-3 with TRBJ2-1, with D possibly matching TRBD2 (6 bases). Trimming pared 5 bases from V and 6 bases from J, leaving 8 bases between. The V gene's germline CDR1 is MNHEY and CDR2 SVGEGT. This CDR3 has 12 residues. Written as DNA, the CDR3 is TGTGCCAGCAGTGGAGGGGTCAATGAGCAGTTCTTC. Residues: CASSGGVNEQFF.

This chain links TRBV24-1 with TRBJ2-2; D uncertain. Trimming took 4 bases from V and 5 from J, leaving 13 bases between them. CDR1 KGHDR and CDR2 SFDVKD come from the germline V gene. The CDR3 spans 15 residues. The CDR3 loop is CATSEPGPRTGELFF. The CDR3 nucleotides read TGTGCCACCAGTGAACCGGGTCCTAGAACCGGGGAGCTGTTTTTT.

The chain is built from TRBV11-2 and TRBJ2-1, with 8 bases fitting TRBD1. Germline assignment: CDR1 SGHAT and CDR2 FQNNGV. CDR3 length equals 17 residues. Trimming at V came to 5 bases and at J to 4 bases, leaving 13 bases not matched to a gene. In DNA form, the CDR3 reads TGTGCCAGCAGCGAGCAGACAGGGGCTCTTTCTTACAATGAGCAGTTCTTC. Translating it yields CASSEQTGALSYNEQFF. Full variable domain (remainder filled in from reference TRBV11-2 and TRBJ2-1): EAGVAQSPRYKIIEKRQSVAFWCNPISGHATLYWYQQILGQGPKLLIQFQNNGVVDDSQLPKDRFSAERLKGVDSTLKIQPAKLEDSAVYLCASSEQTGALSYNEQFFGPGTRLTVL.

As to this clonotype: A junction boundary mismatches the germline segment, possibly from a read error. The chain recombines TRBV7-9 with TRBJ1-3; D is possibly TRBD1 (6 bases). Germline loops: CDR1 SEHNR, CDR2 FQNEAQ (reference sequence). This CDR3 is 15 amino acids long. CDR3 region: CASNLLVGGGNTIYF. In DNA, the CDR3 is TGTGCCAGCAACTTACTTGTAGGGGGAGGAAACACCATATATTTT.

In its sample, this clonotype was seen many times. The CDR3 loop is CASSYPRSPEGYGYTF. Here the CDR3 DNA reads TGTGCCAGCAGTTACCCCAGGTCACCTGAGGGCTATGGCTACACCTTC. The V call is TRBV6-5, the J call TRBJ1-2; D unresolved. This CDR3 region has 16 residues. V was clipped by 2 bases and J by 4 bases, with 17 bases between them. Germline V CDR1 and CDR2: MNHEY, SVGAGI.

Here the CDR3 DNA reads TGTGCCAGCAGCTTTTGGGACAATGAGCAGTTCTTC. Encoded protein: CASSFWDNEQFF. V is TRBV5-6 and J is TRBJ2-1; D is undetermined. With 2 bases removed from V and 5 bases from J, the gap between germline ends came to 5 bases. This CDR3 is 12 amino acids long. Germline CDR1 and CDR2: SGHDT and YYEEEE.

J is TRBJ2-7 and V is TRBV6-1, with D uncertain. The CDR3 runs 14 residues. The germline CDR1 and CDR2 sequences are MNHNS and SASEGT. The V end lost 6 bases, the J end lost 2 bases, and 14 bases lay between the germline ends. The CDR3 DNA is TGTGCCAGCAGGGGGAAGGGATGGGCCTACGAGCAGTACGTC. The encoded protein is CASRGKGWAYEQYV.

This clonotype was counted at least ten times. The chain joins TRBV6-5 to TRBJ1-6; the D gene is possibly TRBD1 (6 bases). CDR1 and CDR2 (germline): MNHEY, SVGAGI. The V and J ends lost 3 bases and 7 bases respectively, with 16 bases between them. This CDR3 comprises 16 residues. The CDR3 loop reads CASSYVGGGPNSPLHF. The CDR3 DNA is TGTGCCAGCAGTTATGTGGGGGGCGGCCCGAATTCACCCCTCCACTTT.

The chain joins TRBV5-4 to TRBJ2-1; possible D gene TRBD2, 6 bases. The CDR3 has 13 residues. Germline lookup yields CDR1 SGHNT and CDR2 YYREEE (reference sequence). Trimming removed 4 bases at V and 2 bases at J, with 7 bases between. The CDR3 loop is CASSRGTYNEQFF. The CDR3 nucleotides are TGTGCCAGCAGCCGCGGGACCTACAATGAGCAGTTCTTC.

Ten or more counts support this clonotype. V usage is TRBV10-3 and J usage is TRBJ2-7, with D maybe TRBD1 (7 bases). CDR1 is ENHRY and CDR2 is SYGVKD in the germline V gene. V lost 2 bases and J 7 bases, leaving 12 bases between the germline ends. CDR3 length equals 13 residues. DNA of the CDR3: TGTGCCATCAGTGAGAAGGGGGCGGGGGAGCAGTACTTC. Amino acids: CAISEKGAGEQYF.

This clonotype was picked up many times. This sequence joins TRBV19 and TRBJ1-2, with a possible D match to TRBD1 (5 bases). The CDR3 totals 13 residues. V gave up 5 bases and J gave up 4 bases, with 11 bases separating them. Germline V gene data show CDR1 as LNHDA and CDR2 as SQIVND (reference sequence). The CDR3 DNA reads TGTGCCAGTAGTCCGGGACTGGGCTATGGCTACACCTTC. This sequence encodes CASSPGLGYGYTF.